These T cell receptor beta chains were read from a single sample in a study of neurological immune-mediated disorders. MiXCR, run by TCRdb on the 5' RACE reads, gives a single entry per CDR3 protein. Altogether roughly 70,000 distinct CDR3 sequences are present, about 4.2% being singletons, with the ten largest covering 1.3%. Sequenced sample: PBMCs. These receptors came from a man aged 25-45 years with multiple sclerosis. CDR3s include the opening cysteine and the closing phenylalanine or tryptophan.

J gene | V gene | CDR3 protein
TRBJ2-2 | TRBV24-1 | CATSDPRTSGELFF
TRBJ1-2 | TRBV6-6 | CASSPTRGSYGYTF
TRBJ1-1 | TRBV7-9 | CASSRGPFNTEAFF
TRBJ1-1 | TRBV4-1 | CASSQVSGAEAFF
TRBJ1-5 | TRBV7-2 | CTSSLGSGQPQHF
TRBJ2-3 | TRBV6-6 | CASSYASENTQYF
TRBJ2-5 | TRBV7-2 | CASSPWTSGYQETQYF
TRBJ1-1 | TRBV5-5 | CASNERTGGASEAFF
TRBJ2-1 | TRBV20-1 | CSASLAGVYEQFF
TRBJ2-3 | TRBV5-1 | CASSLTEDTQYF
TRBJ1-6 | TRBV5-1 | CASSLGTGNGNSPLNF
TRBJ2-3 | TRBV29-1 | CSVPPTSGVTDTQYF
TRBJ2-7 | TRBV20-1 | CSAAGRGYEQYF
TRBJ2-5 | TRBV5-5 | CASSSGQGLETQYF
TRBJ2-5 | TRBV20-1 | CSARLGETQYF
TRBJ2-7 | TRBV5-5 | CASSLRDSSYEQYF
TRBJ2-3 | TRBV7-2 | CASRSPGGAVDTQYF
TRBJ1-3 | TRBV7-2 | CASSPHSVRTGNTIYF
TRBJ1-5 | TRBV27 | CASRMTGSAGFQPQNF
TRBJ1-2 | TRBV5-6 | CASSLVTGGYTF